This paragraph reports one TCR beta chain. The data stem from a study of blood T cell repertoires in COVID-19. The ends were cut back, 3 bases at V and 2 bases at J, with 14 bases in the middle. The CDR3 extends over 15 amino acids. From germline, CDR1 is MDHEN and CDR2 SYDVKM. Original methodology: Amplification of reference gene primers provided the estimated nucleated cell counts. Using immunoSEQ multiplex PCR, the repertoire was profiled, and TCRdb retains in-frame clones only, with some absent. V and J calls and clone size are those listed in that table; D and trimming were worked out from the DNA. The repertoire includes over 200,000 clones, 85% to 90% of them detected once, and roughly 2.5% sits in the top ten.

The J gene is TRBJ2-7, the V gene TRBV28, with D possibly being TRBD1 (7 bases). Sequenced: peripheral blood. The receptor was isolated from a woman aged 55-70 years with acute or convalescent COVID-19. The CDR3 spells CASSFKAGGTYEQYF. CDR3 nucleotide sequence: TGTGCCAGCAGTTTTAAGGCAGGGGGGACCTACGAGCAGTACTTC.